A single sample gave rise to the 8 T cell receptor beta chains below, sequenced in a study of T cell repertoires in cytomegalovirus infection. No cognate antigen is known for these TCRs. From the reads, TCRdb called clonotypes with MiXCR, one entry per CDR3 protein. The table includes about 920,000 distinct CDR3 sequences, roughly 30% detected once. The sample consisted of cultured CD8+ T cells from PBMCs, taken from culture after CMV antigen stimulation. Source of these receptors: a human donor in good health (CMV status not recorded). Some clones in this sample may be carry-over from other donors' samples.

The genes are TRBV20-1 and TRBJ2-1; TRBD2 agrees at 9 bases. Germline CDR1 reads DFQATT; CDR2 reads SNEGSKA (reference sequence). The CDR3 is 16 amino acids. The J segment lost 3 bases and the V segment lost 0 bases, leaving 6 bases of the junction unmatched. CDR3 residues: CSARDLERGDYNEQFF. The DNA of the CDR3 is TGCAGTGCTAGAGATCTCGAGCGGGGGGACTACAATGAGCAGTTCTTC.

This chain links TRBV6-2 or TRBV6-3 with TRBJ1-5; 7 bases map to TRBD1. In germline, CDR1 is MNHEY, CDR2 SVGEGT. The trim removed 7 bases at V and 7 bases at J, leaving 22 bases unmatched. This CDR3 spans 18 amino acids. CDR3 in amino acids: CASTRPPLRQGFNQPQHF. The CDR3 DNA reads TGTGCCAGCACTCGCCCTCCATTAAGACAGGGTTTCAACCAGCCCCAGCATTTT.

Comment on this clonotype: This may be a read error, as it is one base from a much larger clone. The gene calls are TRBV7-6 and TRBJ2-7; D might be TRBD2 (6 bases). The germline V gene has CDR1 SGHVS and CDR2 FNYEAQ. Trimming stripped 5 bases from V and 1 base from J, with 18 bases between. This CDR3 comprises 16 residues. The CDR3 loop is CASSPKDKGRSYEQYF. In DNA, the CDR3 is TGTGCCAGCAGCCCCAAGGACAAGGGGAGGTCCTACGAGCAGTACTTC.

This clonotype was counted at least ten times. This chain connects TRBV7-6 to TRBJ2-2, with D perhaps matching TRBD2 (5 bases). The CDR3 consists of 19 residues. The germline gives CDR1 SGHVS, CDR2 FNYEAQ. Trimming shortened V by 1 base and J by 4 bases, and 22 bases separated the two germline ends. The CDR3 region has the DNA TGTGCCAGCAGCTTAGACCCCGACGGGATAGAAAAAGGCACCGGGGAGCTGTTTTTT. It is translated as CASSLDPDGIEKGTGELFF.

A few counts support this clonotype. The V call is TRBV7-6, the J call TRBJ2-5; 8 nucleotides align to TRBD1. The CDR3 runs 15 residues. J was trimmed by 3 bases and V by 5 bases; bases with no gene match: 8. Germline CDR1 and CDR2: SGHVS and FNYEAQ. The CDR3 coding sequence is TGTGCCAGCAGCCGCCCGACAGGGGCTGAAGAGACCCAGTACTTC. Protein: CASSRPTGAEETQYF.

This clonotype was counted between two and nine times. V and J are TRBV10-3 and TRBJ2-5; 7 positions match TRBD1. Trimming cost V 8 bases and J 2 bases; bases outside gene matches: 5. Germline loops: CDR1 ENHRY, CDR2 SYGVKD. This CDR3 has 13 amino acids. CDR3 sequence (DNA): TGTGCCATCTTAGGGGACAGTCAAGAGACCCAGTACTTC. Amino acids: CAILGDSQETQYF.

CDR3 loop: CASSLVSDQPQHF. The CDR3 DNA is TGTGCCAGCAGTTTAGTGTCAGATCAGCCCCAGCATTTT. This rearrangement joins TRBV12-3 or TRBV12-4 to TRBJ1-5; no firm D call. The V and J ends lost 1 base and 5 bases respectively, with 6 bases between them. The CDR3 length is 13 residues.

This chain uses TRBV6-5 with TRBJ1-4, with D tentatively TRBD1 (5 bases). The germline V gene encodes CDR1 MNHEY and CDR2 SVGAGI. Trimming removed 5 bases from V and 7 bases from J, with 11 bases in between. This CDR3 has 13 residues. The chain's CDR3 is CASSMGPREKLFF. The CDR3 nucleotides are TGTGCCAGCAGTATGGGACCCCGTGAAAAACTGTTTTTT.